Below, 17 T cell receptor beta chains from the same sample are listed, as sequenced in a study of CD8+ T cells in alopecia areata. Isolated RNA was reverse transcribed into cDNA used as the sequencing template. Some clones are missing from TCRdb's copy, which holds only in-frame ones; the method was immunoSEQ multiplex PCR. The sample holds under 300,000 clones; 67% are singletons and the top ten take roughly 1.2%. The specimen comprised CD4+ T cells sorted from blood, sampled at week 0. The receptors derive from a human donor with alopecia areata.

This chain connects TRBV15 to TRBJ2-5, with 9 bases aligning to TRBD2. V shed 3 bases and J 4 bases; nucleotides not matched to a gene: 12. The CDR3 has 17 amino acids. Germline values: CDR1 LNHNV, CDR2 YYDKDF (reference sequence). CDR3 DNA: TGTGCCACCAGCAGGGATCCGGGACTAGCCTTCGGAGAGACCCAGTACTTC. Its translation: CATSRDPGLAFGETQYF.

The chain has TRBV5-6 and TRBJ2-7; TRBD1 matches 9 bases. The CDR3 spans 13 residues. The ends lost 5 bases at V and 4 bases at J; junction bases unmatched: 4. Germline V gene sequence: CDR1 SGHDT, CDR2 YYEEEE. As DNA, the CDR3 is TGTGCCAGCAGAGGGACAGGGTCGTACGAGCAGTACTTC. This sequence encodes CASRGTGSYEQYF.

The genes are TRBV6-4 and TRBJ1-1, with D unclear. CDR1 is MRHNA and CDR2 is SNTAGT in the germline V gene. CDR3 size: 15 residues. Between the trimmed V and J ends, which lost 0 bases and 1 base, there was a span of 9 bases. The CDR3 sequence is CASSDSGDPNTEAFF. DNA of the CDR3: TGTGCCAGCAGTGACTCGGGTGACCCGAACACTGAAGCTTTCTTT.

Many counts were recorded for this clone. The rearrangement links TRBV12-5 to TRBJ1-1; weak D call: TRBD1 (5 bases). V lost 0 bases to trimming and J lost 6 bases, with 17 bases between them. CDR1 and CDR2 from the germline V gene are LGHNT and FRNRAP. The CDR3 runs 16 residues. The chain's CDR3 is CASGLVPQGITPEAFF. The CDR3 DNA follows: TGTGCTAGTGGTTTGGTACCCCAGGGTATAACTCCTGAAGCTTTCTTT.

CDR3 bases: TGCAGCGTTGAATTGCGGTCTCCTAACTATGGCTACACCTTC. This translates into CSVELRSPNYGYTF. The gene calls are TRBV29-1 and TRBJ1-2; the D is unclear. This CDR3 is built from 14 residues. Germline CDR1 is SQVTM and CDR2 is ANQGSEA. The V end lost 2 bases, the J end lost 0 bases, and 10 bases lay between the germline ends.

A remark on this clone: Additional DNA sequences in this sample encode the identical CDR3. The chain couples TRBV9 to TRBJ2-3; D may match TRBD1 or TRBD2 (5 bases each). The CDR3 covers 13 residues. Trimming took off 0 bases at V and 5 bases at J, with 7 bases between the two ends. The V gene's germline CDR1 is SGDLS and CDR2 YYNGEE. CDR3 nucleotides: TGTGCCAGCAGCGTAGGAGGGGTAGATACGCAGTATTTT. As protein: CASSVGGVDTQYF.

CDR3 nucleotide sequence: TGCAGCGTTCAACGGAGGTGGACTAGCGATCGCTACGAGCAGTACTTC. Amino acids: CSVQRRWTSDRYEQYF. The chain employs TRBV29-1 and TRBJ2-7; the match to TRBD2 covers 9 bases. There are 16 residues in the CDR3. Per germline, CDR1 SQVTM and CDR2 ANQGSEA. Trimming removed 5 bases from V and 3 bases from J; junction bases left unmatched: 14.

The chain combines TRBV29-1 with TRBJ1-2, with D possibly matching TRBD1 (5 bases). The CDR3 has 15 amino acids. V shed 2 bases and J shed 7 bases, with 20 bases lying between them. CDR1 and CDR2 from the germline V gene are SQVTM and ANQGSEA. The CDR3 protein is CSVEMGPNVLGGYTF. CDR3 nucleotide sequence: TGCAGCGTTGAAATGGGACCGAACGTATTAGGTGGCTACACCTTC.

The genes are TRBV29-1 and TRBJ2-5; possibly TRBD1 for D (6 bases). Trimming took 7 bases from V and 5 from J, leaving 14 bases between them. The V gene's germline CDR1 is SQVTM and CDR2 ANQGSEA. The CDR3 consists of 12 residues. This CDR3 reads CSAGSGVETQYF. The CDR3 nucleotides are TGCAGCGCTGGGTCAGGGGTGGAGACCCAGTACTTC. The entire variable domain, with the rest obtained from reference TRBV29-1 and TRBJ2-5, is as follows: SAVISQKPSRDICQRGTSLTIQCQVDSQVTMMFWYRQQPGQSLTLIATANQGSEATYESGFVIDKFPISRPNLTFSTLTVSNMSPEDSSIYLCSAGSGVETQYFGPGTRLLVL.

This rearrangement joins TRBV4-2 to TRBJ2-7, with 8 bases matching TRBD1. With V trimmed by 1 base and J by 3 bases, 8 bases remained unmatched. The CDR3 totals 16 residues. Germline V gene lookup returns CDR1 LGHNA and CDR2 YNFKEQ. CDR3 protein: CASSQGFRTGIYEQYF. DNA of the CDR3: TGTGCCAGCAGCCAAGGATTCCGGACAGGGATCTACGAGCAGTACTTC.

The gene calls are TRBV30 and TRBJ1-1, with D unresolved. This CDR3 comprises 13 residues. V lost 3 bases to trimming and J lost 1 base, with 9 bases between them. CDR1 and CDR2 (germline): GTSNPN, SVGIG (reference sequence). CDR3 sequence reads: CAWSRERNTEAFF. The CDR3 bases are TGTGCCTGGAGCCGAGAAAGGAACACTGAAGCTTTCTTT.

V and J are TRBV5-6 and TRBJ2-5; TRBD1 matches at 10 bases. The CDR3 sequence is 16 residues long. V lost 1 base and J lost 0; bases outside the gene matches: 3. CDR1 is SGHDT, CDR2 YYEEEE, per germline. CDR3 sequence (DNA): TGTGCCAGCAGCTTGCCGGACAGGGGGTACCAAGAGACCCAGTACTTC. Protein sequence: CASSLPDRGYQETQYF. The variable domain in full, completed from reference TRBV5-6 and TRBJ2-5, reads DAGVTQSPTHLIKTRGQQVTLRCSPKSGHDTVSWYQQALGQGPQFIFQYYEEEERQRGNFPDRFSGHQFPNYSSELNVNALLLGDSALYLCASSLPDRGYQETQYFGPGTRLLVL.

The chain recombines TRBV5-1 with TRBJ2-7, with D possibly being TRBD1 (6 bases). The V end lost 3 bases, the J end lost 3 bases, and 10 bases lay between the germline ends. Germline V gene sequence: CDR1 SGHRS, CDR2 YFSETQ. The CDR3 spans 13 residues. The CDR3: CASSSGHVYEQYF. The CDR3 nucleotides read TGCGCCAGCAGCTCGGGACACGTCTACGAGCAGTACTTC.

The gene calls are TRBV2 and TRBJ2-5; D perhaps matches TRBD2 (5 bases). The CDR3 length is 12 residues. V lost 3 bases and J 11 bases, leaving 13 bases between the germline ends. Germline V gives CDR1 SNHLY, CDR2 FYNNEI. CDR3 amino acids: CASSEMAGEQYF. As DNA, the CDR3 is TGTGCCAGCAGTGAGATGGCGGGTGAGCAGTACTTC. Full variable domain (missing parts from reference TRBV2 and TRBJ2-5): EPEVTQTPSHQVTQMGQEVILRCVPISNHLYFYWYRQILGQKVEFLVSFYNNEISEKSEIFDDQFSVERPDGSNFTLKIRSTKLEDSAMYFCASSEMAGEQYFGPGTRLLVL.

CDR3 sequence reads: CAIGRLNQPQHF. The DNA for the CDR3 is TGTGCCATCGGACGCCTGAATCAGCCCCAGCATTTT. The chain carries TRBV30 and TRBJ1-5; no firm D call. Trimming took 8 bases from V and 4 from J, leaving 12 bases between them. Germline CDR1 GTSNPN, CDR2 SVGIG (reference sequence). This CDR3 is built from 12 residues.

The chain recombines TRBV2 with TRBJ2-5; D ambiguous. Germline V gene sequence: CDR1 SNHLY, CDR2 FYNNEI. Trimming removed 5 bases from V and 3 bases from J, with 7 bases in between. CDR3 length: 12 amino acids. The DNA for the CDR3 is TGTGCCAGCAGTTCAGAGAAAGAGACCCAGTACTTC. This codes for CASSSEKETQYF.

Written as DNA, the CDR3 is TGCAGTTTCACGGGACGGGGGCATGAAGAGACCCAGTACTTC. Protein product: CSFTGRGHEETQYF. The chain recombines TRBV29-1 with TRBJ2-5; the D call may be TRBD1 or TRBD2 (6 bases each). In germline, CDR1 is SQVTM, CDR2 ANQGSEA. The CDR3 length is 14 residues.